These 28 T cell receptor beta chains came from one sample sequenced in a study of tumor and adjacent non-tumor tissue in lung cancer. This sample's RNA came from whole unsorted tissue. The library came from three nested PCR rounds adapted from ARM-PCR protocols. TCRdb reanalysed the multiplex PCR reads using MiXCR and keeps one entry per CDR3 protein. There are 90,000 to 110,000 distinct CDR3 sequences in the sample; roughly 80% occur only once, and roughly 35% lies in the top ten. Source material: lung tumor tissue. Source of these receptors: a woman in her sixties with non-small cell lung cancer.

This clonotype has a handful of counts. A much larger clonotype is one base distant, so this may be a read error. The chain has TRBV20-1 and TRBJ2-5, with a possible D match to TRBD2 (5 bases). The CDR3 sequence is 12 residues long. Germline assignment: CDR1 DFQATT and CDR2 SNEGSKA (reference sequence). As DNA, the CDR3 is TGCAGTACTAGAGCCCCGGGGGAGACCCAGTACTTC. Its protein is CSTRAPGETQYF.

A note on this clonotype: A read error may be the cause here, since a much bigger clone is one base away. The chain employs TRBV11-1 and TRBJ2-1; TRBD1 aligns across 7 bases. The CDR3 runs 13 residues. Germline lookup yields CDR1 SGHAT and CDR2 FQDESV (reference sequence). The CDR3 sequence: CASGLHRGWDQFF. The CDR3 bases are TGTGCCAGCGGCTTACACAGGGGATGGGATCAGTTCTTC.

On this clonotype: A read error may produce the germline difference seen at one junction end. The rearrangement links TRBV4-2 to TRBJ2-2; a weak D match, TRBD2 (6 bases). CDR3 length equals 16 residues. Germline loops: CDR1 LGHNA, CDR2 YNFKEQ. The CDR3 reads CACSQVQGVGTGGLFF. CDR3 nucleotide sequence: TGTGCCTGCAGCCAAGTTCAGGGAGTAGGCACCGGGGGGCTGTTTTTT.

This clonotype was picked up a small number of times. The rearrangement links TRBV20-1 to TRBJ2-5, with D maybe TRBD2 (6 bases). Per the germline V gene, CDR1 is DFQATT and CDR2 is SNEGSKA (reference sequence). The CDR3 totals 14 residues. V was pared by 1 base and J by 4 bases, with 13 bases between. The CDR3 region is CSARVPTSGETQYF. In DNA, the CDR3 is TGCAGTGCTAGAGTCCCGACTAGTGGAGAGACCCAGTACTTC.

In this sample, this clonotype turned up once. This could be a read error, since a much larger clone is one nucleotide away. The chain recombines TRBV12-3 or TRBV12-4 with TRBJ1-5; D unresolved. This CDR3 is built from 14 residues. The CDR3 DNA is TGTGCCAACAGTTTAGAGAATAGCAATCAGCCCCAGCATTTT. It translates to CANSLENSNQPQHF.

Concerning this clonotype: The conserved final phenylalanine or tryptophan is absent from the CDR3, which likely points to a read error. The V gene is TRBV29-1, the J gene TRBJ2-7, with TRBD1 identical over 10 bases. The CDR3 spans 15 residues. Germline CDR1 and CDR2: SQVTM and ANQGSEA. In DNA, the CDR3 is TGCAGCGTTGAACTCCGACAGGGGGCTTCATACGACCAGTACCTC. Translated, it gives CSVELRQGASYDQYL.

This clonotype was seen just once. A read error may produce the germline difference seen at one junction end. The V call is TRBV5-1, the J call TRBJ2-5, with D possibly being TRBD1 (7 bases). Germline V gives CDR1 SGHRS, CDR2 YFSETQ. The CDR3 length is 14 residues. As DNA, the CDR3 is TGCGCCAGCACCAGCCAGGGGGGACCAGATACCCTGTACTTC. Translated: CASTSQGGPDTLYF.

Of note for this clonotype: The junction shows a germline mismatch at one end, possibly a read error. The chain is built from TRBV29-1 and TRBJ2-5, with D tentatively TRBD2 (5 bases). Germline V gene data show CDR1 as SQVTM and CDR2 as ANQGSEA. The CDR3 length is 12 residues. In DNA, the CDR3 is TGTAGCGTTGCGATAATTGGTGAGACCCAGTACTTC. It encodes CSVAIIGETQYF.

The rearrangement joins TRBV20-1 to TRBJ1-4, with 12 bases lining up with TRBD1. The germline V gene encodes CDR1 DFQATT and CDR2 SNEGSKA (reference sequence). CDR3 length: 17 residues. V trimming: 8 bases; J trimming: 7 bases; junction bases outside the gene matches: 17. The CDR3 loop is CSSRESGTGGSGEKLFF. The DNA of the CDR3 is TGCAGTAGTAGAGAATCAGGGACAGGGGGCTCGGGTGAAAAACTGTTTTTT.

The chain couples TRBV7-8 to TRBJ2-7; D is tentatively TRBD1 or TRBD2 (6 bases each). The CDR3 runs to 17 residues. The ends were cut back, 7 bases at V and 0 bases at J, with 22 bases in the middle. Germline CDR1 reads SGHVS; CDR2 reads FQNEAQ. For the CDR3, the DNA is TGTGCCAGCATCCAGGAAAGGGCCAGGGGAGGCTCCTACGAGCAGTACTTC. This translates into CASIQERARGGSYEQYF.

This clonotype has more than one count but fewer than ten. V is TRBV28 and J is TRBJ1-3, with D possibly TRBD1 on 5 matching bases. There are 14 residues in the CDR3. The ends were cut back, 6 bases at V and 2 bases at J, with 11 bases in the middle. In germline, CDR1 is MDHEN, CDR2 SYDVKM. CDR3 nucleotide sequence: TGTGCCAGCAGGTCAGGGTCTCCTGGAAACACCATATATTTT. Protein product: CASRSGSPGNTIYF.

A note on this clonotype: The conserved phenylalanine or tryptophan is not found at the CDR3 terminus, so this likely reflects a read error. The gene calls are TRBV9 and TRBJ1-4, with 9 nucleotides matching TRBD1. The junction had 6 bases not matched to a gene; V was cut back by 1 base and J by 8 bases. Germline V gene sequence: CDR1 SGDLS, CDR2 YYNGEE. CDR3 length equals 15 residues. The CDR3 sequence: CASSVSTGQGEKLFL. CDR3 DNA sequence: TGTGCCAGCAGCGTATCTACAGGACAGGGGGAAAAACTGTTTTTA.

With respect to this clonotype: Because the CDR3 is missing its conserved closing phenylalanine or tryptophan, this is likely a read error. The J gene is TRBJ2-4, the V gene TRBV11-2, with a tentative D call TRBD1 (6 bases). This CDR3 spans 15 amino acids. Germline assignment: CDR1 SGHAT and CDR2 FQNNGV. V lost 5 bases, J lost 5 bases, and 16 bases lay in between. As DNA, the CDR3 is TGTGCCAGCAGCCCGATTTTTTCAGGGGAAAACATTCAGTACATC. Residues: CASSPIFSGENIQYI.

Of note for this clonotype: Lacking the conserved final phenylalanine or tryptophan, this CDR3 likely reflects a read error. The chain carries TRBV29-1 and TRBJ1-4; 8 positions agree with TRBD1. The CDR3 runs to 12 residues. Unmatched junction bases numbered 7, after V lost 8 bases and J lost 8 bases. Germline-derived CDR1 and CDR2 are SQVTM and ANQGSEA. Here the CDR3 DNA reads TGCAGCACCTTGACAGGGGACGAAAAACTGTTTTTA. Protein: CSTLTGDEKLFL.

In the case of this clonotype: This may stem from a read error, because a much larger clone lies one nucleotide away. The rearrangement joins TRBV6-1 to TRBJ2-1; no firm D call. Germline CDR1 and CDR2: MNHNS and SASEGT. CDR3 length: 12 amino acids. The CDR3 reads CASLGTLSEPFF. Here the CDR3 DNA reads TGTGCCAGTTTGGGTACCCTCAGTGAGCCGTTCTTC.

To note about this clonotype: At one boundary the junction diverges from the germline segment, which might be a read error. The chain couples TRBV20-1 to TRBJ2-7, with D possibly matching TRBD1 (6 bases). The CDR3 extends over 15 amino acids. In germline, CDR1 is DFQATT, CDR2 SNEGSKA (reference sequence). This CDR3 reads CNARDMVTGIYEQYF. The CDR3 nucleotides are TGCAATGCTAGAGATATGGTGACAGGTATCTACGAGCAGTACTTC.

The J gene is TRBJ2-7, the V gene TRBV11-2, with 9 bases that match TRBD2. In germline, CDR1 is SGHAT, CDR2 FQNNGV. V was clipped by 4 bases and J by 13 bases; unmatched bases: 17. The CDR3 consists of 15 residues. Here the CDR3 reads CASSYGISGSYVHYF. DNA for the CDR3: TGTGCCAGCAGCTACGGGATTAGCGGGAGCTACGTGCATTACTTC.

The chain joins TRBV29-1 to TRBJ2-3; maybe TRBD1 (5 bases). V dropped 7 bases and J dropped 2 bases, with 13 bases sitting between them. The germline CDR1 and CDR2 sequences are SQVTM and ANQGSEA. CDR3 length equals 13 residues. This chain's CDR3 is CSAHTGSTDTQYF. CDR3 in DNA: TGCAGCGCCCATACAGGTTCCACAGATACGCAGTATTTT.

On this clonotype: Germline is not matched at one junction end, which may reflect a read error. CDR3 DNA: TGTGCCAGCAGACAAGGGACGGGTTCTGGGGCCAACGTCCTGACTTTC. The encoded protein is CASRQGTGSGANVLTF. The chain employs TRBV4-3 and TRBJ2-6; the D gene could be TRBD1 or TRBD2 (5 bases each). The CDR3 has 16 amino acids. CDR1 is LGHNA and CDR2 is YSLEER in the germline V gene.

Regarding this clonotype: Compared with germline, one end of the junction differs, possibly owing to a read error. CDR3 in DNA: TGTGCCAGCGGCCCGACAGGGAGATTAAGTCAGCACCAGCATTTT. It encodes CASGPTGRLSQHQHF. The V and J genes are TRBV12-3 or TRBV12-4 and TRBJ1-5; 7 nucleotides line up with TRBD1. The CDR3 is made up of 15 amino acids.

In this sample, this clonotype turned up many times. The genes are TRBV6-2 or TRBV6-3 and TRBJ2-6, with no clear D. CDR1 is MNHEY, CDR2 SVGEGT, per germline. The CDR3 consists of 15 residues. V lost 2 bases and J lost 0, with 5 bases in between. The DNA of the CDR3 is TGTGCCAGCAGTTACGACGACTCTGGGGCCAACGTCCTGACTTTC. Translated, it gives CASSYDDSGANVLTF.

Turning to this clonotype: Possible read error: a much larger clone is one base away. The CDR3 region is CSDGDRISGNELFF. Written as DNA, the CDR3 is TGCAGCGATGGGGACAGGATATCGGGAAATGAGCTGTTCTTC. This chain joins TRBV29-1 and TRBJ2-1; 8 bases match TRBD1. Per the germline V gene, CDR1 is SQVTM and CDR2 is ANQGSEA. CDR3 size: 14 residues.

As regards this clonotype: A much larger clone lies one base from this, so it may be a read error. CDR3 nucleotide sequence: TGTGCCAGCAACCAAGTAGGCGGTAATCAGCCCCAGCATTTT. Its translation is CASNQVGGNQPQHF. This chain links TRBV4-2 with TRBJ1-5; D is undetermined. CDR1 is LGHNA, CDR2 YNFKEQ, per germline. The CDR3 totals 14 residues.

Regarding this clonotype: A much larger clone differs by one base, so this may be a read error. The chain combines TRBV5-6 with TRBJ2-7; D gene ambiguous. Germline CDR1 and CDR2: SGHDT and YYEEEE. This CDR3 is 14 amino acids long. CDR3 bases: TGTGCCAGCAGCTTGTTAGACGGCTCCTACGGGCAGTACTTC. Encoded protein: CASSLLDGSYGQYF.

As to this clonotype: A read error is likely, as this CDR3 ends without the conserved phenylalanine or tryptophan. Because the CDR3's place on the DNA is in doubt, the DNA is left out and the CDR3 is given as listed by TCRdb. The chain carries TRBV28 and TRBJ2-3. Germline V gene lookup returns CDR1 MDHEN and CDR2 SYDVKM. Including both end residues, the CDR3 is 16 amino acids long. CDR3 protein: CASSLFGRLTTDTQCI.

A few counts support this clonotype. V is TRBV4-1 and J is TRBJ1-2; no clear D. Germline V gives CDR1 MGHRA, CDR2 YSYEKL. The CDR3 loop spans 15 amino acids. V was shortened by 4 bases and J by 4 bases, with 16 bases between the two germline ends. In nucleotides, the CDR3 is TGCGCCAGCAGCCTAGGCCTTAATATGAGCTATGGCTACACCTTC. Protein: CASSLGLNMSYGYTF.

In the case of this clonotype: Being one base from a much bigger clone, this may be a read error. The chain recombines TRBV7-9 with TRBJ2-7; D gene unclear. Germline-derived CDR1 and CDR2 are SEHNR and FQNEAQ (reference sequence). The length of the CDR3 is 12 residues. The CDR3 here is CASTLAGYEQYF. The CDR3, as DNA: TGTGCCAGCACCTTAGCCGGGTACGAGCAGTACTTC. Full variable domain (rest looked up from reference TRBV7-9 and TRBJ2-7): DTGVSQNPRHKITKRGQNVTFRCDPISEHNRLYWYRQTLGQGPEFLTYFQNEAQLEKSRLLSDRFSAERPKGSFSTLEIQRTEQGDSAMYLCASTLAGYEQYFGPGTRLTVT.

J is TRBJ2-7 and V is TRBV28, with a tentative D call TRBD1 (6 bases). With 2 bases removed from V and 4 bases from J, the gap between germline ends came to 15 bases. CDR3 size: 15 residues. Germline V gene data show CDR1 as MDHEN and CDR2 as SYDVKM. The CDR3 sequence is CASSLPLAGVYEQYF. In nucleotides, the CDR3 is TGTGCCAGCAGTTTACCTTTGGCAGGGGTTTACGAGCAGTACTTC.